A single sample gave rise to the 6 T cell receptor beta chains below, sequenced in a study of blood T cell repertoires in COVID-19. Sequenced by immunoSEQ multiplex PCR; TCRdb stores in-frame clones only, minus some. The sample lists roughly 200,000 clones, about 87% occurring once. Material: peripheral blood. All receptors derive from a man in his fifties or sixties who had recovered from COVID-19.

This clone showed up just once. The chain links TRBV28 to TRBJ1-2; D uncertain. The CDR3 is 12 amino acids. Germline V gene sequence: CDR1 MDHEN, CDR2 SYDVKM. The V end lost 2 bases, the J end lost 8 bases, and 9 bases lay between the germline ends. The CDR3 DNA sequence: TGTGCCAGCAGTTTACGGGGTAGGGGCTACACCTTC. Translation: CASSLRGRGYTF.

V is TRBV7-3 and J is TRBJ2-2; D may be TRBD1 (5 bases). Germline values: CDR1 SGHTA, CDR2 FQGTGA. This CDR3 comprises 15 residues. The germline V and J ends were trimmed by 2 bases and 4 bases, with 11 bases remaining between them. CDR3 bases: TGTGCCAGCAGCTTAGTCGTAAGGGGCACCGGGGAGCTGTTTTTT. Amino acids: CASSLVVRGTGELFF.

This chain uses TRBV7-8 with TRBJ2-1; 7 nucleotides line up with TRBD1. The V gene end was trimmed by 2 bases and the J gene end by 2 bases; junction bases not matched to a gene: 9. The CDR3 is made up of 17 amino acids. Germline CDR1 SGHVS, CDR2 FQNEAQ. DNA of the CDR3: TGTGCCAGCAGCTTACGTCTCCGAGGACAGGCCTACAATGAGCAGTTCTTC. This translates into CASSLRLRGQAYNEQFF. Filled out from reference TRBV7-8 and TRBJ2-1, the complete variable domain reads GAGVSQSPRYKVAKRGQDVALRCDPISGHVSLFWYQQALGQGPEFLTYFQNEAQLDKSGLPSDRFFAERPEGSVSTLKIQRTQQEDSAVYLCASSLRLRGQAYNEQFFGPGTRLTVL.

The rearrangement joins TRBV2 to TRBJ2-2; possibly TRBD1 for D (5 bases). Germline V gives CDR1 SNHLY, CDR2 FYNNEI. V was shortened by 4 bases and J by 3 bases, with 12 bases between the two germline ends. CDR3 size: 15 residues. As DNA, the CDR3 is TGTGCCAGCAGTGGGACACCTAGGGACACCGGGGAGCTGTTTTTT. It specifies CASSGTPRDTGELFF. The full variable domain, rest sourced from reference TRBV2 and TRBJ2-2, is EPEVTQTPSHQVTQMGQEVILRCVPISNHLYFYWYRQILGQKVEFLVSFYNNEISEKSEIFDDQFSVERPDGSNFTLKIRSTKLEDSAMYFCASSGTPRDTGELFFGEGSRLTVL.

This chain joins TRBV28 and TRBJ2-1; 7 nucleotides line up with TRBD2. The CDR3 runs to 15 residues. After removal of 5 bases from V and 8 bases from J, the junction contained 12 bases not matched to a gene. The V gene's germline CDR1 is MDHEN and CDR2 SYDVKM. As DNA, the CDR3 is TGTGCCAGCAGTCCATTACGGGACTATAATCATGAGCAGTTCTTC. Residues: CASSPLRDYNHEQFF.

This clone was picked up a small number of times. J is TRBJ1-5 and V is TRBV28; 7 bases align to TRBD1. Germline V gives CDR1 MDHEN, CDR2 SYDVKM. J gave up 5 bases and V 7 bases, and 8 bases lay outside the gene matches. The CDR3 length is 14 residues. The CDR3 is CASTLGQGDQPQHF. CDR3 DNA sequence: TGTGCCAGCACCTTGGGGCAGGGGGATCAGCCCCAGCATTTT.